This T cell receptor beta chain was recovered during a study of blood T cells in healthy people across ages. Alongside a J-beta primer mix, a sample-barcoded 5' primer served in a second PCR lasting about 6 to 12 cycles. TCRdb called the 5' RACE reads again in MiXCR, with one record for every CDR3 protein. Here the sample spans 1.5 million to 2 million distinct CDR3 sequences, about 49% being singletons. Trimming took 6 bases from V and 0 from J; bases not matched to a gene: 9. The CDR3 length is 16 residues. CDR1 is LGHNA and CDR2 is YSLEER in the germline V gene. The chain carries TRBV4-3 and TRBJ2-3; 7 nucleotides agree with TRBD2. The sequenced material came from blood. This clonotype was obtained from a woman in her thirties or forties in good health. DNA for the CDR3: TGCGCCAGCAGGGTCTCCTTAGCGGGTAGCACAGATACGCAGTATTTT. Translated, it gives CASRVSLAGSTDTQYF.